This TCR beta chain emerged from a study of T cell clonality in common variable immunodeficiency. CVID and control samples used equivalent genomic DNA input. Assay used: immunoSEQ multiplex PCR; TCRdb lists only in-frame clones, some missing. Sampling found under 20,000 clones, none seen once. For at least one year, all CVID subjects received replacement immunoglobulin. Each donor provided roughly 5 to 8 ml of heparinized whole blood. Broader study findings: Reportedly, TCR beta sequences from common variable immunodeficiency showed fewer deletions and N-nucleotide insertions. CVID subjects had higher TCRbeta clonality than healthy controls, most marked in about a third.

The germline V gene encodes CDR1 SGHVS and CDR2 FQNEAQ. Germline trimming cut 2 bases from V and 5 bases from J; bases unmatched to any gene: 9. The CDR3 extends over 16 amino acids. This clone was detected a few times. As yet, its antigen is unknown. The sequence runs out 3 residues before the end of the CDR3; the remainder is reconstructed from the germline J gene. Sequenced sample: peripheral blood mononuclear cells. V usage is TRBV7-8 and J usage is TRBJ2-7, with 10 bases aligning to TRBD1. This clonotype originated in a human donor with common variable immunodeficiency. CDR3 amino acids: CASSLRGRTGGDEQYF. The DNA read from the CDR3 is TGTGCCAGCAGCTTAAGAGGGAGGACAGGGGGGGACGAG.